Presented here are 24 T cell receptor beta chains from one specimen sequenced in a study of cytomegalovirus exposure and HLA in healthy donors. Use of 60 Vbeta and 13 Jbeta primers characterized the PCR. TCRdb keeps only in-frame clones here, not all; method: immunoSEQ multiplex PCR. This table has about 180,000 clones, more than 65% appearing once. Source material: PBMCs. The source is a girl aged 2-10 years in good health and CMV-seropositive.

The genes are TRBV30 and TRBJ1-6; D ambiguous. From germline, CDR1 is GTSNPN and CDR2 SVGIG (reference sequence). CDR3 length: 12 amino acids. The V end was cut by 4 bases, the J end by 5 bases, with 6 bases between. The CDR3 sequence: CAWKQHNSPLHF. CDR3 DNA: TGTGCCTGGAAACAGCATAATTCACCCCTCCACTTT. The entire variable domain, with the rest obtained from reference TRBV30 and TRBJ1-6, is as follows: SQTIHQWPATLVQPVGSPLSLECTVEGTSNPNLYWYRQAAGRGLQLLFYSVGIGQISSEVPQNLSASRPQDRQFILSSKKLLLSDSGFYLCAWKQHNSPLHFGNGTRLTVT.

CDR3 nucleotides: TGTGCCAGTAGTTACAGGGAGAATCAGCCCCAGCATTTT. As protein: CASSYRENQPQHF. The chain joins TRBV19 to TRBJ1-5; TRBD1 is a possible D gene (6 bases). Trimming removed 5 bases from V and 4 bases from J, with 9 bases in between. In germline, CDR1 is LNHDA, CDR2 SQIVND (reference sequence). This CDR3 has 13 amino acids.

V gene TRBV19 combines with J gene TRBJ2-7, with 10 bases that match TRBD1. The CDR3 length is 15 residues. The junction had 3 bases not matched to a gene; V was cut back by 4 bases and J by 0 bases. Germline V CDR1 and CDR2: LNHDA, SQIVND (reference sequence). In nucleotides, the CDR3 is TGTGCCAGTAGTAAGGGACAGGGGAGCTCCTACGAGCAGTACTTC. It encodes CASSKGQGSSYEQYF.

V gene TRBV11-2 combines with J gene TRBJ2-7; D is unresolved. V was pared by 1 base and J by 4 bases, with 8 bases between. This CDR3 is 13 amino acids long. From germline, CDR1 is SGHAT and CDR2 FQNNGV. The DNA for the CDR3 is TGTGCCAGCAGCTTAGTTACAGCATACGAGCAGTACTTC. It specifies CASSLVTAYEQYF.

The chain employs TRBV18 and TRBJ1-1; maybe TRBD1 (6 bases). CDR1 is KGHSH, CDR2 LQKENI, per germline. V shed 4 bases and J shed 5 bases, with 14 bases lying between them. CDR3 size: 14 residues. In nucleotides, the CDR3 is TGTGCCAGCTCACGTGGACAGACTGGGACTGAAGCTTTCTTT. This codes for CASSRGQTGTEAFF.

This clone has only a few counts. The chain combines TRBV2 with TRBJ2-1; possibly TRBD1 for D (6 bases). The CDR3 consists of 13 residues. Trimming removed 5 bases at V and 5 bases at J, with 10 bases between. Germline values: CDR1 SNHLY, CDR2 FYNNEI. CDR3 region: CASSSQGNNEQFF. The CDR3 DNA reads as TGTGCCAGCAGTTCTCAGGGGAACAATGAGCAGTTCTTC.

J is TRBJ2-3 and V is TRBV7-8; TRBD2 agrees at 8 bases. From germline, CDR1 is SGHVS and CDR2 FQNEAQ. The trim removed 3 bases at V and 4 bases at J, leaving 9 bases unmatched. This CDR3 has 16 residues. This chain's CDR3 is CASSFDGGRPSDTQYF. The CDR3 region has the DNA TGTGCCAGCAGCTTTGACGGCGGGAGGCCATCAGATACGCAGTATTTT.

The CDR3 DNA reads TGCGCCAGCAGCTTGGATCAGGGGTCCGAGCAGTACTTC. This gives the protein CASSLDQGSEQYF. The V gene is TRBV5-1, the J gene TRBJ2-7; the D gene is possibly TRBD1 (6 bases). V was shortened by 0 bases and J by 6 bases, with 10 bases between the two germline ends. The CDR3 is 13 amino acids. Germline values: CDR1 SGHRS, CDR2 YFSETQ.

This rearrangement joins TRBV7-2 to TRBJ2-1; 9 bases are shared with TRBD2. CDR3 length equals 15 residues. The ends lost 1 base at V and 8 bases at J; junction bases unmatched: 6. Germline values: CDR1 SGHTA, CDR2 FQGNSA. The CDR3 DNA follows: TGTGCCAGCAGCTTAGGCGGGAGGGAAGGGGATGAGCAGTTCTTC. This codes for CASSLGGREGDEQFF.

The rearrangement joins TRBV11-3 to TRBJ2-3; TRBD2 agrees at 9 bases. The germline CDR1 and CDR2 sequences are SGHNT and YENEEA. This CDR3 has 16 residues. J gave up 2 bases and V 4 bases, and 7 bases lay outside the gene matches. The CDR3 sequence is CASSSLAGADTDTQYF. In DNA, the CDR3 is TGTGCCAGCAGCTCGTTAGCGGGAGCGGACACAGATACGCAGTATTTT.

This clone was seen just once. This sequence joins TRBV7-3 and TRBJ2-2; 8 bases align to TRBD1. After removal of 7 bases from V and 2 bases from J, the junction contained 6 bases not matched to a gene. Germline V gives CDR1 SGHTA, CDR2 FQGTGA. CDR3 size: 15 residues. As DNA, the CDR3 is TGTGCCAGCACCATGGACAGGGCTAACACCGGGGAGCTGTTTTTT. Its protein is CASTMDRANTGELFF.

Here the CDR3 reads CASRPNRMPGQNMNTEAFF. CDR3 bases: TGTGCCAGCAGACCCAACCGAATGCCGGGACAAAACATGAACACTGAAGCTTTCTTT. The V call is TRBV11-2, the J call TRBJ1-1, with a tentative D call TRBD1 (6 bases). This CDR3 spans 19 amino acids. Germline CDR1 reads SGHAT; CDR2 reads FQNNGV. Deletions cut 6 bases from V and 0 bases from J, with 26 bases between.

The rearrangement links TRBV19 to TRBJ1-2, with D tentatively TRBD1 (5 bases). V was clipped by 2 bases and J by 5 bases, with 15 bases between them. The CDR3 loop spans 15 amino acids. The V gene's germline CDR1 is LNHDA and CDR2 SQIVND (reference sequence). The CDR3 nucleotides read TGTGCCAGTAGTATACCAGGGTCCGCGGGGTATGGCTACACCTTC. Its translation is CASSIPGSAGYGYTF.

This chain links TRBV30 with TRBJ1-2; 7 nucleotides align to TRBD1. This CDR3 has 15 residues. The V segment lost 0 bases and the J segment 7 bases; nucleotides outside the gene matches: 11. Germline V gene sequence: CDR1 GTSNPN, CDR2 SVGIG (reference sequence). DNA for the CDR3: TGTGCCTGGAGTGTACGAAGACAGGGCTTGCGTGGCTACACCTTC. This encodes CAWSVRRQGLRGYTF.

Here the CDR3 reads CASSFGTLPGGYTF. In DNA form, the CDR3 reads TGTGCCAGCAGTTTTGGGACACTCCCAGGGGGCTACACCTTC. This rearrangement joins TRBV28 to TRBJ1-2; a weak D match, TRBD1 (6 bases). The CDR3 spans 14 residues. CDR1 and CDR2 (germline): MDHEN, SYDVKM. Trimming took off 3 bases at V and 8 bases at J, with 16 bases between the two ends.

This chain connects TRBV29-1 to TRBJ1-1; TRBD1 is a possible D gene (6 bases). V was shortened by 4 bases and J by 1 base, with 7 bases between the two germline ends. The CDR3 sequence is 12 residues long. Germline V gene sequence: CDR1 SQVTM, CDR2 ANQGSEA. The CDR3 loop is CSVGRGNTEAFF. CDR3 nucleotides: TGCAGCGTTGGCAGGGGGAACACTGAAGCTTTCTTT.

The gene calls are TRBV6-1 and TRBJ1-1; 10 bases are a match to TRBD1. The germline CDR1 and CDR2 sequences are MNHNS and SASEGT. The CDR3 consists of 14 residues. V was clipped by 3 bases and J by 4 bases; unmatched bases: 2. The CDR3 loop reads CASSETGGVTEAFF. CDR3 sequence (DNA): TGTGCCAGCAGTGAGACAGGGGGCGTCACTGAAGCTTTCTTT.

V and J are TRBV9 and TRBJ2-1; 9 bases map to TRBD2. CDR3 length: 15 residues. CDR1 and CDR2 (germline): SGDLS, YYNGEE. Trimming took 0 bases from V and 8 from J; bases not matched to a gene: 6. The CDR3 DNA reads TGTGCCAGCAGCGTAGGTAGCGGGAGATTCGATGAGCAGTTCTTC. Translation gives CASSVGSGRFDEQFF.

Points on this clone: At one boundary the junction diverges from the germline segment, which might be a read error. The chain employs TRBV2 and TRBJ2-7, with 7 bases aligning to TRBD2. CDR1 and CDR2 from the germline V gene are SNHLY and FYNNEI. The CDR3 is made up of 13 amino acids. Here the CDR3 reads CASSEVRREFRFF. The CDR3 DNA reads TGTGCCAGCAGTGAAGTCAGGCGGGAGTTCCGCTTCTTC. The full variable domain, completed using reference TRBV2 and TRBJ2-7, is EPEVTQTPSHQVTQMGQEVILRCVPISNHLYFYWYRQILGQKVEFLVSFYNNEISEKSEIFDDQFSVERPDGSNFTLKIRSTKLEDSAMYFCASSEVRREFRFFGPGTRLTVT.

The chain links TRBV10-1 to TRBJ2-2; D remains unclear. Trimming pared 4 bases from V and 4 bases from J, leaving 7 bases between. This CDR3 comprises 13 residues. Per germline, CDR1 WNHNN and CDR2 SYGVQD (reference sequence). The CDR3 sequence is CASSGSSTGELFF. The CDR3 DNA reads TGCGCCAGCAGTGGTAGCTCCACCGGGGAGCTGTTTTTT.

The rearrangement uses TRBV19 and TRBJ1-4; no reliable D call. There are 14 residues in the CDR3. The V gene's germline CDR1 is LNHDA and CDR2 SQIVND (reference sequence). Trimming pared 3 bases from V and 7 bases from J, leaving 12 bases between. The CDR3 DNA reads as TGTGCCAGTAGTATTCGGGCGGGAAGTGAAAAACTGTTTTTT. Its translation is CASSIRAGSEKLFF.

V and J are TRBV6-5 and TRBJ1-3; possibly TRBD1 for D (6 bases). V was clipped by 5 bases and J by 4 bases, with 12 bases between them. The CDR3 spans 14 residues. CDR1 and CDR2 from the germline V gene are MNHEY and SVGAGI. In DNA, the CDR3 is TGTGCCAGCAGTACCTCAGGGGTAGGAAACACCATATATTTT. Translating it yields CASSTSGVGNTIYF.

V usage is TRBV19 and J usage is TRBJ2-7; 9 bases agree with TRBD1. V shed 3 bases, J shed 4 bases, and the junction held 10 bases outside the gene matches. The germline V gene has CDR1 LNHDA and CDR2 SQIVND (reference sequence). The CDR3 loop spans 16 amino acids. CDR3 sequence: CASSIGGGTGTYEQYF. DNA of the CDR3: TGTGCCAGTAGTATCGGCGGCGGGACAGGGACGTACGAGCAGTACTTC.

Here the CDR3 reads CASFRDRGHEQYF. The DNA of the CDR3 is TGTGCCAGCTTCCGGGACAGGGGTCACGAGCAGTACTTC. This sequence joins TRBV6-5 and TRBJ2-7, with 10 bases identical to TRBD1. The CDR3 contains 13 residues. Looked up from germline, CDR1 is MNHEY and CDR2 is SVGAGI. V lost 8 bases and J lost 5; bases outside the gene matches: 6.